Listed below are T cell receptor beta chains from one sample, sequenced in a study of T cells in localized non-small cell lung cancer. TCRdb keeps only in-frame clones here, not all; method: immunoSEQ multiplex PCR. The sample yields roughly 36,000 clones, about four fifths seen once. The sample consisted of PBMCs, taken before any cancer treatment. Receptor source: a woman aged 35 to 75 with stage II squamous cell lung carcinoma. The CDR3 runs from the conserved cysteine through the conserved F or W. D genes are given only for firm matches. Size is omitted from some rows. Given values are once, few, many or a class for expanded clones.

v_call: TRBV4-2
j_call: TRBJ1-2
d_call: -
cdr3_length: 16
clone_size: -
cdr3_aa: CASSQGSPGDVFGYTF
cdr3_nt: TGTGCCAGCAGCCAAGGGTCCCCAGGGGACGTTTTTGGCTACACCTTC

v_call: TRBV7-9
j_call: TRBJ1-1
d_call: TRBD1
cdr3_length: 15
clone_size: -
cdr3_aa: CASSLRGTGNTEAFF
cdr3_nt: TGTGCCAGCAGCTTACGTGGGACAGGGAACACTGAAGCTTTCTTT

v_call: TRBV18
j_call: TRBJ2-3
d_call: -
cdr3_length: 13
clone_size: -
cdr3_aa: CASSPDLTGTQYF
cdr3_nt: TGTGCCAGCTCACCGGACCTCACGGGTACGCAGTATTTT

v_call: TRBV4-2
j_call: TRBJ2-6
d_call: -
cdr3_length: 17
clone_size: -
cdr3_aa: CASSQDWAVSGANVLTF
cdr3_nt: TGTGCCAGCAGCCAAGATTGGGCCGTTTCTGGGGCCAACGTCCTGACTTTC

v_call: TRBV5-4
j_call: TRBJ2-1
d_call: TRBD2
cdr3_length: 16
clone_size: -
cdr3_aa: CASSLDLAGGSDEQFF
cdr3_nt: TGTGCCAGCAGCTTGGACCTAGCGGGGGGATCAGATGAGCAGTTCTTC

v_call: TRBV28
j_call: TRBJ2-2
d_call: -
cdr3_length: 16
clone_size: -
cdr3_aa: CASSLSANANTGELFF
cdr3_nt: TGTGCCAGCAGTTTATCGGCAAACGCGAACACCGGGGAGCTGTTTTTT

v_call: TRBV18
j_call: TRBJ1-5
d_call: -
cdr3_length: 16
clone_size: -
cdr3_aa: CASSYQEVVRNQPQHF
cdr3_nt: TGTGCCAGCTCATACCAGGAAGTGGTGCGCAATCAGCCCCAGCATTTT

v_call: TRBV4-1
j_call: TRBJ2-2
d_call: -
cdr3_length: 18
clone_size: once
cdr3_aa: CASSLRGRGETSTGELFF
cdr3_nt: TGCGCCAGCAGCCTCCGAGGTAGGGGCGAAACGAGCACCGGGGAGCTGTTTTTT

v_call: TRBV7-3
j_call: TRBJ2-3
d_call: -
cdr3_length: 15
clone_size: -
cdr3_aa: CASSLTLSSTDTQYF
cdr3_nt: TGTGCCAGCAGCTTAACCCTTTCGAGCACAGATACGCAGTATTTT

v_call: TRBV28
j_call: TRBJ2-1
d_call: -
cdr3_length: 14
clone_size: -
cdr3_aa: CATYSSSSYNEQFF
cdr3_nt: TGTGCCACATATAGCTCAAGCTCCTACAATGAGCAGTTCTTC

v_call: TRBV4-1
j_call: TRBJ2-3
d_call: -
cdr3_length: 16
clone_size: -
cdr3_aa: CASSPQGPGHTDTQYF
cdr3_nt: TGCGCCAGCAGCCCCCAGGGTCCGGGCCACACAGATACGCAGTATTTT

v_call: TRBV9
j_call: TRBJ1-5
d_call: TRBD1
cdr3_length: 20
clone_size: -
cdr3_aa: CASSVLYRGQGTFYNQPQHF
cdr3_nt: TGTGCCAGCAGCGTCCTCTATCGGGGACAGGGCACCTTTTATAATCAGCCCCAGCATTTT

v_call: TRBV29-1
j_call: TRBJ1-4
d_call: -
cdr3_length: 14
clone_size: -
cdr3_aa: CSVEEGRAGEKLFF
cdr3_nt: TGCAGCGTTGAAGAGGGAAGGGCCGGCGAAAAACTGTTTTTT

v_call: TRBV6-5
j_call: TRBJ2-7
d_call: -
cdr3_length: 14
clone_size: -
cdr3_aa: CASSYSDGLGEQYF
cdr3_nt: TGTGCCAGCAGTTACTCGGACGGACTTGGGGAGCAGTACTTC

v_call: TRBV6-5
j_call: TRBJ2-3
d_call: -
cdr3_length: 13
clone_size: -
cdr3_aa: CASSSFGADTQYF
cdr3_nt: TGTGCCAGCAGTAGTTTTGGGGCAGATACGCAGTATTTT

v_call: TRBV7-3
j_call: TRBJ2-5
d_call: -
cdr3_length: 14
clone_size: once
cdr3_aa: CASSLTGPKETQYF
cdr3_nt: TGTGCCAGCAGCTTAACAGGACCTAAAGAGACCCAGTACTTC

v_call: TRBV29-1
j_call: TRBJ2-5
d_call: TRBD1
cdr3_length: 15
clone_size: -
cdr3_aa: CSAGGQGAYGETQYF
cdr3_nt: TGCAGCGCCGGCGGACAGGGGGCCTACGGAGAGACCCAGTACTTC

v_call: TRBV28
j_call: TRBJ1-1
d_call: -
cdr3_length: 11
clone_size: medium-sized
cdr3_aa: CASADGEEAFF
cdr3_nt: TGTGCCAGCGCCGATGGGGAAGAAGCTTTCTTT

v_call: TRBV28
j_call: TRBJ2-2
d_call: TRBD2
cdr3_length: 14
clone_size: -
cdr3_aa: CASQRGGNTGELFF
cdr3_nt: TGTGCCAGCCAGCGGGGGGGCAACACCGGGGAGCTGTTTTTT

v_call: TRBV5-1
j_call: TRBJ1-2
d_call: -
cdr3_length: 12
clone_size: -
cdr3_aa: CASSPDQRGYTF
cdr3_nt: TGCGCCAGCAGCCCAGATCAAAGGGGCTACACCTTC

v_call: TRBV27
j_call: TRBJ2-2
d_call: -
cdr3_length: 16
clone_size: -
cdr3_aa: CASRSQGYSNTGELFF
cdr3_nt: TGTGCCAGCAGGTCACAGGGATACTCGAACACCGGGGAGCTGTTTTTT

v_call: TRBV28
j_call: TRBJ2-7
d_call: TRBD1
cdr3_length: 15
clone_size: -
cdr3_aa: CASSFYGQVTYEQYF
cdr3_nt: TGTGCCAGCAGTTTTTATGGACAGGTGACCTACGAGCAGTACTTC

v_call: TRBV5-4
j_call: TRBJ2-2
d_call: TRBD2
cdr3_length: 15
clone_size: -
cdr3_aa: CASSTSGANTGELFF
cdr3_nt: TGTGCCAGCAGTACTAGCGGGGCAAACACCGGGGAGCTGTTTTTT

v_call: TRBV6-5
j_call: TRBJ2-7
d_call: -
cdr3_length: 11
clone_size: -
cdr3_aa: CATSASYEQYF
cdr3_nt: TGTGCCACCAGCGCTTCCTACGAGCAGTACTTC

v_call: TRBV18
j_call: TRBJ1-3
d_call: TRBD1
cdr3_length: 16
clone_size: -
cdr3_aa: CASSPQETGAGNTIYF
cdr3_nt: TGTGCCAGCTCACCACAAGAAACAGGGGCTGGAAACACCATATATTTT

v_call: TRBV5-1
j_call: TRBJ2-3
d_call: TRBD2
cdr3_length: 18
clone_size: -
cdr3_aa: CASSGAASGWGGTDTQYF
cdr3_nt: TGCGCCAGCAGCGGTGCGGCTAGCGGATGGGGAGGCACAGATACGCAGTATTTT

v_call: TRBV11-2
j_call: TRBJ2-2
d_call: -
cdr3_length: 17
clone_size: -
cdr3_aa: CASSLPPSDSEERELFF
cdr3_nt: TGTGCCAGCAGCCTGCCCCCGTCCGACAGTGAGGAGAGGGAGCTGTTTTTT

v_call: TRBV7-2
j_call: TRBJ2-7
d_call: TRBD2
cdr3_length: 15
clone_size: -
cdr3_aa: CASSFLAGGSYEQYF
cdr3_nt: TGTGCCAGCAGCTTTCTAGCGGGAGGGTCCTACGAGCAGTACTTC

v_call: TRBV2
j_call: TRBJ1-1
d_call: -
cdr3_length: 13
clone_size: once
cdr3_aa: CASRQGGYTEAFF
cdr3_nt: TGTGCCAGCCGGCAGGGTGGGTACACTGAAGCTTTCTTT

v_call: TRBV5-1
j_call: TRBJ2-3
d_call: -
cdr3_length: 11
clone_size: -
cdr3_aa: CASSSGRTQYF
cdr3_nt: TGCGCCAGCAGCTCTGGACGGACGCAGTATTTT

v_call: TRBV10-2
j_call: TRBJ1-1
d_call: -
cdr3_length: 14
clone_size: -
cdr3_aa: CASSGQRMNTEAFF
cdr3_nt: TGCGCCAGCAGTGGACAGCGCATGAACACTGAAGCTTTCTTT

v_call: TRBV4-2
j_call: TRBJ2-2
d_call: TRBD2
cdr3_length: 16
clone_size: -
cdr3_aa: CASSQTSGGVGGELFF
cdr3_nt: TGTGCCAGCAGCCAAACTAGCGGGGGGGTTGGCGGGGAGCTGTTTTTT

v_call: TRBV19
j_call: TRBJ1-2
d_call: -
cdr3_length: 15
clone_size: -
cdr3_aa: CASSMRGELSYGYTF
cdr3_nt: TGTGCCAGTAGTATGCGAGGGGAATTGAGCTATGGCTACACCTTC

v_call: TRBV11-3
j_call: TRBJ2-3
d_call: -
cdr3_length: 14
clone_size: -
cdr3_aa: CASSLDQTTDTQYF
cdr3_nt: TGTGCCAGCAGCTTAGATCAGACCACAGATACGCAGTATTTT

v_call: TRBV29-1
j_call: TRBJ1-4
d_call: -
cdr3_length: 11
clone_size: -
cdr3_aa: CSVEGGEKLFF
cdr3_nt: TGCAGCGTTGAAGGGGGGGAGAAACTGTTTTTT

v_call: TRBV7-2
j_call: TRBJ2-1
d_call: -
cdr3_length: 15
clone_size: -
cdr3_aa: CASSLQPLADNEQFF
cdr3_nt: TGTGCCAGCAGCCTCCAGCCTTTAGCGGACAATGAGCAGTTCTTC

v_call: TRBV4-2
j_call: TRBJ1-2
d_call: -
cdr3_length: 15
clone_size: few
cdr3_aa: CASSQVSGVTYGYTF
cdr3_nt: TGTGCCAGCAGCCAAGTCTCGGGGGTAACCTATGGCTACACCTTC

v_call: TRBV13
j_call: TRBJ1-1
d_call: -
cdr3_length: 13
clone_size: few
cdr3_aa: CASSPTGNTEAFF
cdr3_nt: TGTGCCAGCAGCCCGACAGGGAACACTGAAGCTTTCTTT

v_call: TRBV6-6
j_call: TRBJ2-1
d_call: -
cdr3_length: 15
clone_size: few
cdr3_aa: CASSWGLTHYNEQFF
cdr3_nt: TGTGCCAGCAGCTGGGGACTCACCCACTACAATGAGCAGTTCTTC

v_call: TRBV10-1
j_call: TRBJ1-6
d_call: TRBD1
cdr3_length: 14
clone_size: -
cdr3_aa: CASSHRGDNSPLHF
cdr3_nt: TGCGCCAGCAGTCACAGGGGAGATAATTCACCCCTCCACTTT

v_call: TRBV6-6
j_call: TRBJ2-1
d_call: -
cdr3_length: 14
clone_size: few
cdr3_aa: CATQEGSSYNEQFF
cdr3_nt: TGTGCCACCCAGGAGGGGAGCTCCTACAATGAGCAGTTCTTC

v_call: TRBV7-9
j_call: TRBJ2-3
d_call: -
cdr3_length: 16
clone_size: -
cdr3_aa: CASSPGTLTSTDTQYF
cdr3_nt: TGTGCCAGCAGCCCAGGGACTCTTACTAGCACAGATACGCAGTATTTT

v_call: TRBV6-5
j_call: TRBJ2-1
d_call: -
cdr3_length: 11
clone_size: -
cdr3_aa: CASSYSSEQFF
cdr3_nt: TGTGCCAGCAGTTATAGCAGTGAGCAGTTCTTC

v_call: TRBV19
j_call: TRBJ1-5
d_call: TRBD1
cdr3_length: 15
clone_size: -
cdr3_aa: CASSMSTGGNQPQHF
cdr3_nt: TGTGCCAGTAGTATGTCCACAGGGGGCAATCAGCCCCAGCATTTT

v_call: TRBV9
j_call: TRBJ1-3
d_call: -
cdr3_length: 15
clone_size: -
cdr3_aa: CASSVGGTAGNTIYF
cdr3_nt: TGTGCCAGCAGCGTAGGGGGGACCGCTGGAAACACCATATATTTT

v_call: TRBV6-1
j_call: TRBJ1-4
d_call: -
cdr3_length: 16
clone_size: -
cdr3_aa: CASSEWGGAQGEKLFF
cdr3_nt: TGTGCCAGCAGTGAATGGGGCGGGGCTCAGGGAGAAAAACTGTTTTTT

v_call: TRBV11-2
j_call: TRBJ2-1
d_call: TRBD2
cdr3_length: 13
clone_size: -
cdr3_aa: CASSTGLAGDRFF
cdr3_nt: TGTGCCAGCAGCACGGGACTAGCGGGAGATCGGTTCTTC

v_call: TRBV4-3
j_call: TRBJ2-7
d_call: TRBD2
cdr3_length: 13
clone_size: -
cdr3_aa: CASSTWRGYEQYF
cdr3_nt: TGCGCCAGCAGCACCTGGCGGGGGTACGAGCAGTACTTC

v_call: TRBV10-2
j_call: TRBJ1-5
d_call: -
cdr3_length: 14
clone_size: -
cdr3_aa: CASSDRERNQPQHF
cdr3_nt: TGCGCCAGCAGTGACAGGGAACGCAATCAGCCCCAGCATTTT

v_call: TRBV19
j_call: TRBJ2-1
d_call: -
cdr3_length: 15
clone_size: -
cdr3_aa: CASSIGIGSYNEQFF
cdr3_nt: TGTGCCAGTAGTATCGGAATTGGGAGCTACAATGAGCAGTTCTTC

v_call: TRBV9
j_call: TRBJ1-5
d_call: -
cdr3_length: 15
clone_size: -
cdr3_aa: CASSADSYSNQPQHF
cdr3_nt: TGTGCCAGCAGCGCGGACAGTTATAGCAATCAGCCCCAGCATTTT

v_call: TRBV6-5
j_call: TRBJ1-1
d_call: TRBD1
cdr3_length: 12
clone_size: -
cdr3_aa: CASGAGTDEAFF
cdr3_nt: TGTGCCAGCGGAGCCGGGACAGATGAAGCTTTCTTT

v_call: TRBV6-5
j_call: TRBJ1-2
d_call: -
cdr3_length: 12
clone_size: -
cdr3_aa: CASRPRGGGYTF
cdr3_nt: TGTGCCAGCAGACCCCGCGGGGGGGGCTACACCTTC

v_call: TRBV5-1
j_call: TRBJ2-3
d_call: TRBD2
cdr3_length: 16
clone_size: -
cdr3_aa: CASSLMGGGAADTQYF
cdr3_nt: TGCGCCAGCAGCTTGATGGGCGGGGGGGCCGCAGATACGCAGTATTTT

v_call: TRBV4-1
j_call: TRBJ1-5
d_call: -
cdr3_length: 15
clone_size: -
cdr3_aa: CASSEEGGLNQPQHF
cdr3_nt: TGCGCCAGCAGCGAAGAGGGGGGTTTGAATCAGCCCCAGCATTTT

v_call: TRBV5-1
j_call: TRBJ2-7
d_call: TRBD1
cdr3_length: 14
clone_size: -
cdr3_aa: CASSLYDRAYEQYF
cdr3_nt: TGCGCCAGCAGCTTGTACGACAGGGCCTACGAGCAGTACTTC

v_call: TRBV4-2
j_call: TRBJ1-4
d_call: -
cdr3_length: 16
clone_size: once
cdr3_aa: CASSPILGGDDEKLFF
cdr3_nt: TGTGCCAGCAGCCCGATTTTGGGGGGCGACGATGAAAAACTGTTTTTT

v_call: TRBV7-9
j_call: TRBJ2-3
d_call: -
cdr3_length: 13
clone_size: -
cdr3_aa: CASSPDSTDTQYF
cdr3_nt: TGTGCCAGCAGCCCCGACAGCACAGATACGCAGTATTTT

v_call: TRBV27
j_call: TRBJ1-1
d_call: -
cdr3_length: 13
clone_size: -
cdr3_aa: CASSLSSGIEAFF
cdr3_nt: TGTGCCAGCAGTTTATCGTCCGGCATTGAAGCTTTCTTT